These 14 T cell receptor beta chains originate from one sample sequenced in a study of Ad26.COV2.S vaccination and SARS-CoV-2 variants. TCRdb's table, derived via immunoSEQ multiplex PCR, lists solely in-frame clones and lacks some. The top ten hold about 10% of the sample, which has roughly 300,000 clones, 70% to 90% seen once. As to treatment: 15 to 20 received Ad26.COV2.S at low or high dose, single or two shots; about 5 received placebo; per-sample allocation not given. Sampling happened 63 days after the first vaccine or placebo injection. Specimen: peripheral blood, collected in a trial of Ad26.COV2.S vaccine versus placebo. Source of these receptors: a person aged 18-60 years who received the Ad26.COV2.S COVID-19 vaccine or a placebo.

The rearrangement joins TRBV5-4 to TRBJ2-5; 11 positions agree with TRBD2. V was clipped by 5 bases and J by 0 bases; unmatched bases: 6. The CDR3 runs to 16 residues. Looked up from germline, CDR1 is SGHNT and CDR2 is YYREEE (reference sequence). Here the CDR3 reads CASSSGGANYQETQYF. The CDR3 region has the DNA TGTGCCAGCAGTAGCGGGGGGGCAAACTACCAAGAGACCCAGTACTTC.

This chain uses TRBV6-5 with TRBJ2-2; tentatively, D is TRBD2 (5 bases). The CDR3 totals 15 residues. V lost 0 bases, J lost 4 bases, and 9 bases lay in between. The germline V gene has CDR1 MNHEY and CDR2 SVGAGI. CDR3 nucleotides: TGTGCCAGCAGTTACTCACCAGAGGGCACCGGGGAGCTGTTTTTT. Encoded protein: CASSYSPEGTGELFF.

This chain connects TRBV7-8 to TRBJ2-7, with 11 bases that match TRBD1. Unmatched junction bases numbered 13, after V lost 5 bases and J lost 7 bases. Germline-derived CDR1 and CDR2 are SGHVS and FQNEAQ. This CDR3 spans 16 amino acids. CDR3 amino acids: CASSHRSGQGAKEQYF. The DNA for the CDR3 is TGTGCCAGCAGCCATAGGAGTGGACAGGGGGCAAAAGAGCAGTACTTC.

V is TRBV7-2 and J is TRBJ1-2, with D unresolved. CDR1 is SGHTA, CDR2 FQGNSA, per germline. Trimming removed 2 bases at V and 6 bases at J, with 10 bases between. The CDR3 is made up of 13 amino acids. The CDR3 sequence is CASSLPDTNGYTF. The CDR3, as DNA: TGTGCCAGCAGCTTACCAGACACGAATGGCTACACCTTC.

J is TRBJ2-7 and V is TRBV29-1; D tentatively reads TRBD1 or TRBD2 (5 bases each). Between the trimmed V and J ends, which lost 4 bases and 2 bases, there was a span of 12 bases. Germline V gene data show CDR1 as SQVTM and CDR2 as ANQGSEA. This CDR3 contains 13 residues. The CDR3 DNA reads as TGCAGCGTTGTTAATCGGGGCCCCTACGAGCAGTACTTC. Its translation: CSVVNRGPYEQYF.

The rearrangement links TRBV7-2 to TRBJ2-1, with TRBD2 matching over 16 bases. The CDR3 loop spans 18 amino acids. CDR1 and CDR2 (germline): SGHTA, FQGNSA. V trimming: 4 bases; J trimming: 3 bases; junction bases outside the gene matches: 6. The CDR3 DNA is TGTGCCAGCAGCTCGGGACTAGCGGGAGGGCCCGTCTACAATGAGCAGTTCTTC. Protein: CASSSGLAGGPVYNEQFF.

This clone is a singleton in its sample. V is TRBV6-4 and J is TRBJ1-1; D is uncertain. The germline gives CDR1 MRHNA, CDR2 SNTAGT. Trimming took off 8 bases at V and 5 bases at J, with 18 bases between the two ends. The CDR3 length is 14 residues. The CDR3 protein is CASEAGDGRTEAFF. The CDR3 coding sequence is TGTGCCAGCGAAGCGGGAGATGGGAGGACTGAAGCTTTCTTT.

The chain carries TRBV11-2 and TRBJ2-6; D not resolved. V lost 1 base to trimming and J lost 12 bases, with 10 bases between them. Germline V CDR1 and CDR2: SGHAT, FQNNGV. This CDR3 has 13 amino acids. CDR3 region: CASSLVPDTVLTF. CDR3 DNA sequence: TGTGCCAGCAGCTTAGTTCCTGATACCGTCCTGACTTTC.

The chain joins TRBV24-1 to TRBJ1-5; D is unclear. Trimming shortened V by 4 bases and J by 5 bases, and 8 bases separated the two germline ends. The CDR3 has 13 amino acids. Germline values: CDR1 KGHDR, CDR2 SFDVKD. In DNA, the CDR3 is TGTGCCACCAGTGACTACACCGATCAGCCCCAGCATTTT. This gives the protein CATSDYTDQPQHF.

V gene TRBV19 combines with J gene TRBJ2-1; 11 positions match TRBD2. The V and J ends lost 3 bases and 7 bases, in that order; junction bases with no gene match: 5. Germline CDR1 reads LNHDA; CDR2 reads SQIVND (reference sequence). This CDR3 is 15 amino acids long. Written as DNA, the CDR3 is TGTGCCAGTAGTATGTTTAGCGGGAGGGTTAATGAGCAGTTCTTC. Encoded protein: CASSMFSGRVNEQFF.

This clone was detected once. V is TRBV11-3 and J is TRBJ2-7; D remains unclear. V gave up 5 bases and J gave up 1 base, with 15 bases separating them. This CDR3 comprises 15 residues. Germline CDR1 is SGHNT and CDR2 is YENEEA. The CDR3 loop reads CASSPGVPASYEQYF. The CDR3 DNA reads TGTGCCAGCAGCCCCGGAGTTCCCGCATCCTACGAGCAGTACTTC.

This chain links TRBV28 with TRBJ2-2; 10 nucleotides agree with TRBD2. CDR1 is MDHEN and CDR2 is SYDVKM in the germline V gene. The V segment lost 5 bases and the J segment 4 bases; nucleotides outside the gene matches: 4. The CDR3 consists of 15 residues. Here the CDR3 reads CASSPWTSGTGELFF. Here the CDR3 DNA reads TGTGCCAGCAGTCCTTGGACTAGCGGCACCGGGGAGCTGTTTTTT.

The chain carries TRBV19 and TRBJ2-1; D may be TRBD1 or TRBD2 (5 bases each). Trimming cost V 8 bases and J 9 bases, with 20 bases left between them. The length of the CDR3 is 14 residues. The germline CDR1 and CDR2 sequences are LNHDA and SQIVND (reference sequence). The CDR3 sequence is CASRDGFAYGEQFF. CDR3 bases: TGTGCCAGTCGGGACGGCTTTGCCTATGGTGAGCAGTTCTTC.

At least ten counts were recorded for this clone. The V gene is TRBV2, the J gene TRBJ2-2, with unresolved D. This CDR3 has 15 residues. Germline assignment: CDR1 SNHLY and CDR2 FYNNEI. V shed 2 bases and J shed 0 bases, with 7 bases lying between them. CDR3 sequence: CASSESGANTGELFF. CDR3 in DNA: TGTGCCAGCAGTGAATCGGGTGCGAACACCGGGGAGCTGTTTTTT. The whole variable domain, filled in from reference TRBV2 and TRBJ2-2, reads EPEVTQTPSHQVTQMGQEVILRCVPISNHLYFYWYRQILGQKVEFLVSFYNNEISEKSEIFDDQFSVERPDGSNFTLKIRSTKLEDSAMYFCASSESGANTGELFFGEGSRLTVL.